This TCR beta chain was sequenced for a study of T cell repertoires in cytomegalovirus infection. General study results and limits: Within the response measured ex vivo, HLA-C-restricted CMV-specific TCR beta clonotypes were dominant.

The CDR3 runs 13 residues. With 5 bases removed from V and 8 bases from J, the gap between germline ends came to 12 bases. Looked up from germline, CDR1 is SGHAT and CDR2 is FQDESV (reference sequence). About this clonotype itself: Its antigen is not known.

TCRdb used MiXCR to reprocess the reads, holding one entry per CDR3 protein. This sample yields a few hundred thousand distinct CDR3 sequences, of which roughly a fifth are seen a single time; approximately 19% belongs to the top ten. This clonotype originated in a human donor in good health (CMV status not recorded). Some clones in this sample may be carry-over from other donors' samples. The starting material was cultured PBMCs, obtained from culture after CMV antigen stimulation. V usage is TRBV11-1 and J usage is TRBJ1-4; D is unclear. The CDR3 here is CASSPREAEKLFF. The CDR3 nucleotides are TGTGCCAGCAGCCCCCGGGAGGCAGAAAAACTGTTTTTT.